Following are 12 T cell receptor beta chains from one sample sequenced in a study of T cell repertoires in cytomegalovirus infection. TCRdb ran MiXCR on the reads and lists one entry per CDR3 protein. The repertoire holds about 920,000 distinct CDR3 sequences, with roughly a third as singletons. What these receptors recognize is not known. The sequencing here drew on cultured CD8+ T cells from PBMCs, taken from culture after CMV antigen stimulation. These receptor sequences come from a human donor in good health (CMV status not recorded). Some clones in this sample may be carry-over from other donors' samples.

This clonotype was found a few times. This chain connects TRBV6-5 to TRBJ2-5; 7 bases are a match to TRBD1. This CDR3 is built from 15 residues. J was trimmed by 3 bases and V by 2 bases; bases with no gene match: 6. Germline CDR1 MNHEY, CDR2 SVGAGI. The CDR3, as DNA: TGTGCCAGCAGTTACAGGGGACAGCAAAAAGAGACCCAGTACTTC. Amino acids: CASSYRGQQKETQYF.

V is TRBV10-3 and J is TRBJ1-1; no definite D call. V dropped 8 bases and J dropped 1 base, with 17 bases sitting between them. From germline, CDR1 is ENHRY and CDR2 SYGVKD. The length of the CDR3 is 15 residues. The CDR3 protein is CAIQKVEGSNTEAFF. For the CDR3, the DNA is TGTGCCATCCAGAAAGTGGAAGGGTCGAACACTGAAGCTTTCTTT.

The V gene is TRBV2, the J gene TRBJ2-2; possible D gene TRBD1, 5 bases. Germline CDR1 reads SNHLY; CDR2 reads FYNNEI. CDR3 length: 16 amino acids. V was trimmed by 7 bases and J by 1 base, leaving 16 bases between them. CDR3 loop: CASTSQSQGNTGELFF. CDR3 sequence (DNA): TGTGCCAGCACCTCACAGTCGCAGGGGAACACCGGGGAGCTGTTTTTT.

This clonotype showed up just a few times. The chain links TRBV27 to TRBJ2-1; D may be TRBD2 (5 bases). Germline V lookup: CDR1 MNHEY, CDR2 SMNVEV (reference sequence). Trimming shortened V by 5 bases and J by 8 bases, and 16 bases separated the two germline ends. The CDR3 spans 14 residues. The CDR3 coding sequence is TGTGCCAGCAGTCCGACTACTAGACCCGATGAGCAGTTCTTC. Encoded protein: CASSPTTRPDEQFF.

In the case of this clonotype: A much more abundant neighbour one base away suggests this may be a read error. The chain uses TRBV7-2 and TRBJ1-1; D remains ambiguous. The germline V gene encodes CDR1 SGHTA and CDR2 FQGNSA. This CDR3 contains 18 residues. The ends were cut back, 2 bases at V and 7 bases at J, with 26 bases in the middle. For the CDR3, the DNA is TGTACCAGCAGCTTATCTACTTTATTTCACTCTTTTCGGGATGAAGCTTTCTTT. Translating it yields CTSSLSTLFHSFRDEAFF.

V and J are TRBV7-6 and TRBJ2-3; D is uncertain. The V and J ends lost 7 bases and 5 bases respectively, with 19 bases between them. Germline V lookup: CDR1 SGHVS, CDR2 FNYEAQ. CDR3 length equals 15 residues. CDR3 DNA: TGTGCCAGCACCTTGGACGGACCCGCTCGAGATACGCAGTATTTT. It yields the protein CASTLDGPARDTQYF. The entire variable domain, with the rest obtained from reference TRBV7-6 and TRBJ2-3, is as follows: GAGVSQSPRYKVTKRGQDVALRCDPISGHVSLYWYRQALGQGPEFLTYFNYEAQQDKSGLPNDRFSAERPEGSISTLTIQRTEQRDSAMYRCASTLDGPARDTQYFGPGTRLTVL.

This rearrangement joins TRBV28 to TRBJ2-1; 9 nucleotides align to TRBD2. Germline-derived CDR1 and CDR2 are MDHEN and SYDVKM. This CDR3 has 16 residues. V lost 2 bases, J lost 3 bases, and 5 bases stayed unmatched. CDR3 loop: CASSLILRGGYNEQFF. CDR3 bases: TGTGCCAGCAGTTTAATCCTGCGGGGGGGCTACAATGAGCAGTTCTTC. Full variable domain (missing parts from reference TRBV28 and TRBJ2-1): DVKVTQSSRYLVKRTGEKVFLECVQDMDHENMFWYRQDPGLGLRLIYFSYDVKMKEKGDIPEGYSVSREKKERFSLILESASTNQTSMYLCASSLILRGGYNEQFFGPGTRLTVL.

The J gene is TRBJ2-1, the V gene TRBV29-1; 7 bases map to TRBD1. The CDR3 has 15 amino acids. Germline V gives CDR1 SQVTM, CDR2 ANQGSEA. The J segment lost 1 base and the V segment lost 2 bases, leaving 5 bases of the junction unmatched. The CDR3 spells CSVERTGLSYNEQFF. The CDR3 DNA reads TGCAGCGTTGAACGGACAGGTTTATCCTACAATGAGCAGTTCTTC.

The chain is built from TRBV28 and TRBJ2-7; 8 nucleotides line up with TRBD1. The J segment lost 3 bases and the V segment lost 5 bases, leaving 6 bases of the junction unmatched. CDR3 length: 14 residues. CDR1 is MDHEN and CDR2 is SYDVKM in the germline V gene. In nucleotides, the CDR3 is TGTGCCAGCAGTCCCCGGGACAGGCGCTACGAGCAGTACGTC. Its protein product is CASSPRDRRYEQYV.

In this sample, this clonotype turned up a few times. This chain joins TRBV27 and TRBJ2-7; 7 nucleotides agree with TRBD2. CDR1 and CDR2 from the germline V gene are MNHEY and SMNVEV (reference sequence). CDR3 length: 13 amino acids. Trimming removed 6 bases from V and 6 bases from J; junction bases left unmatched: 8. In DNA, the CDR3 is TGTGCCAGCAGCCCCGTGGGAGGGGTCGAGCAGTACTTC. Its protein is CASSPVGGVEQYF.

This clonotype was observed once. The rearrangement uses TRBV28 and TRBJ1-4, with TRBD1 as a possible D gene (5 bases). Looked up from germline, CDR1 is MDHEN and CDR2 is SYDVKM. CDR3 length: 14 residues. The V gene lost 6 bases and the J gene lost 7 bases, with 15 bases spanning the gap. In DNA form, the CDR3 reads TGTGCCAGCAGACCCGGGGCATCAAGTGAAAAACTGTTTTTT. Translation gives CASRPGASSEKLFF.

This clonotype came up a few times. The rearrangement joins TRBV6-5 to TRBJ2-3, with D maybe TRBD2 (5 bases). Germline loops: CDR1 MNHEY, CDR2 SVGAGI. V was pared by 2 bases and J by 3 bases, with 12 bases between. This CDR3 is 15 amino acids long. CDR3: CASSYEGVWTDTQYF. The DNA of the CDR3 is TGTGCCAGCAGTTACGAGGGAGTTTGGACAGATACGCAGTATTTT.